One sample yielded the 2 T cell receptor beta chains listed below, sequenced in a study of blood T cell repertoires in COVID-19. Assay used: immunoSEQ multiplex PCR; TCRdb lists only in-frame clones, some missing. Among roughly 59,000 clones listed, around four fifths were seen once. Input material: peripheral blood. The receptors come from an elderly man with acute or convalescent COVID-19.

The chain is built from TRBV5-1 and TRBJ2-7, with 7 bases matching TRBD1. The CDR3 totals 13 residues. V lost 1 base, J lost 5 bases, and 3 bases stayed unmatched. Germline CDR1 SGHRS, CDR2 YFSETQ. The CDR3 DNA follows: TGCGCCAGCAGCTTGAGCGACAGGGACGAGCAGTACTTC. Protein sequence: CASSLSDRDEQYF.

The chain couples TRBV5-6 to TRBJ1-3; the D is unclear. Germline V lookup: CDR1 SGHDT, CDR2 YYEEEE. This CDR3 comprises 13 residues. Trimming cost V 1 base and J 4 bases, with 6 bases left between them. CDR3 sequence: CASSLRRGNTIYF. The CDR3 DNA sequence: TGTGCCAGCAGCTTGCGGAGAGGAAACACCATATATTTT. Full variable domain (remainder filled in from reference TRBV5-6 and TRBJ1-3): DAGVTQSPTHLIKTRGQQVTLRCSPKSGHDTVSWYQQALGQGPQFIFQYYEEEERQRGNFPDRFSGHQFPNYSSELNVNALLLGDSALYLCASSLRRGNTIYFGEGSWLTVV.